This is a list of T cell receptor beta chains from one sample in a study of blood T cell repertoires in COVID-19. TCRdb keeps only in-frame clones here, not all; method: immunoSEQ multiplex PCR. The sample lists 200,000 to 250,000 clones; about nine tenths were seen once. Input material: peripheral blood. The source is a man aged 55 to 70 who had recovered from COVID-19. Each CDR3 is given with its conserved first and last residue. The D gene is left open where the match is weak. Rows give clone size only sometimes, using once, few, many, or a class for an expanded clone.

V gene,clone size,D gene,J gene,CDR3 DNA,CDR3 protein
TRBV25-1,-,TRBD2,TRBJ2-5,TGTGCCAGCAGTGAACTTAGCGGGAGCCTCCAAGAGACCCAGTACTTC,CASSELSGSLQETQYF
TRBV7-9,-,TRBD1,TRBJ1-1,TGTGCCAGCAGCTTAGGGGACAGAGGGAACACTGAAGCTTTCTTT,CASSLGDRGNTEAFF
TRBV5-4,-,TRBD1,TRBJ1-6,TGTGCCAGCAGCCCCCGGGACAGGGGTTCACCCCTCCACTTT,CASSPRDRGSPLHF
TRBV5-1,once,-,TRBJ1-6,TGCGCCAGCAGCGTGGACCCCGGGTATAATTCACCCCTCCACTTT,CASSVDPGYNSPLHF
TRBV30,-,TRBD1,TRBJ2-2,TGTGCCTGGGGGACAGGGATGAGTGCCGGGGAGCTGTTTTTT,CAWGTGMSAGELFF
TRBV27,-,TRBD1,TRBJ1-1,TGTGCCAGCAGTGCGTCCCCGGCGACAGGGACGAACACTGAAGCTTTCTTT,CASSASPATGTNTEAFF
TRBV28,-,TRBD1,TRBJ2-7,TGTGCCAGCAGTTTTAGGGGACAGGGGGCCCCAGAGCAGTACTTC,CASSFRGQGAPEQYF
TRBV28,-,TRBD1,TRBJ2-1,TGTGCCAGCAACGGACAGGGTCGCAATGAGCAGTTCTTC,CASNGQGRNEQFF
TRBV2,-,TRBD1,TRBJ1-1,TGTGCCAGCAGTGCCCCCCGGACAGGGATCCGGAGGCCTGAAGCTTTCTTT,CASSAPRTGIRRPEAFF
TRBV4-2,-,TRBD2,TRBJ2-7,TGTGCCAGCAGCCAAGCCCCCCACTATAGCGGGAGAGGCCCGACCTACGAGCAGTACTTC,CASSQAPHYSGRGPTYEQYF
TRBV4-2,-,-,TRBJ2-1,TGTGCCAGCAGCAGCGGGCCCCAGGTTTTTAAAAATGAGCAGTTCTTC,CASSSGPQVFKNEQFF
TRBV5-1,few,-,TRBJ2-3,TGCGCCAGCAGCTTGGGTTGGCCCCCTAGCACAGATACGCAGTATTTT,CASSLGWPPSTDTQYF
TRBV29-1,-,TRBD1,TRBJ2-1,TGCAGCACCCTCCGGGACAGGGCCTCCAATGAGCAGTTCTTC,CSTLRDRASNEQFF
TRBV11-3,-,-,TRBJ2-3,TGTGCCAGCAGCTTTTACGGGTCTGCAGATACGCAGTATTTT,CASSFYGSADTQYF
TRBV29-1,-,TRBD1,TRBJ1-5,TGCAGCGTTGCCCCAGGGGGAGGCAATCAGCCCCAGCATTTT,CSVAPGGGNQPQHF
TRBV7-9,-,-,TRBJ1-4,TGTGCCAGCAGCTTAGTGGGCAGCCCTAAACTGTTTTTT,CASSLVGSPKLFF
TRBV5-1,-,-,TRBJ1-3,TGCGCCAGCAGCCCTGACACTGGAAACACCATATATTTT,CASSPDTGNTIYF
TRBV7-3,-,-,TRBJ2-5,TGTGCCAGCAGCTTGAATAGAGGGGAGACCCAGTACTTC,CASSLNRGETQYF
TRBV5-1,-,-,TRBJ2-2,TGCGCCAGCAGCTTGGCAGGGGTTGGGACCGGGGAGCTGTTTTTT,CASSLAGVGTGELFF
TRBV30,-,TRBD1,TRBJ2-7,TGTGCCTGGGCCTCAGGGGGCTCCCTCTACGAGCAGTACTTC,CAWASGGSLYEQYF
TRBV10-3,-,TRBD2,TRBJ2-3,TGTGCCATCATGAGGACGGGAGGGCCTGGAGATACGCAGTATTTT,CAIMRTGGPGDTQYF
TRBV15,-,TRBD2,TRBJ2-7,TGTGCCACCAGCCTGACTAGCGGATCCTACGAGCAGTACTTC,CATSLTSGSYEQYF
TRBV5-6,-,TRBD2,TRBJ2-7,TGTGCCAGCAGCCGCCTGGAGGGACTAGCCATCTCCTACGAGCAGTACTTC,CASSRLEGLAISYEQYF
TRBV11-2,-,-,TRBJ1-1,TGTGCCAGCAGCTTAGACCCGAGCCAGAACACTGAAGCTTTCTTT,CASSLDPSQNTEAFF
TRBV6-6,-,-,TRBJ1-6,TGTGCCAGCAGTGTCTCACAGGGACGTACTTCACCCCTCCACTTT,CASSVSQGRTSPLHF
TRBV7-2,-,TRBD1,TRBJ1-4,TGTGCCAGCAGCCCCGGGACAGGCGCGAGGAAACTGTTTTTT,CASSPGTGARKLFF
TRBV7-3,-,TRBD1,TRBJ2-1,TGTGCCAGCAGCTTGAGACAGGGGCTCCCCGGGGCTGAGCAGTTCTTC,CASSLRQGLPGAEQFF
TRBV5-1,-,-,TRBJ2-7,TGCGCCAGCAGCTTGGCCCCGGACAACTACGAGCAGTACTTC,CASSLAPDNYEQYF
TRBV18,once,TRBD2,TRBJ2-1,TGTGCCAGCTCTCAACTAGCGAGGGGTGAGCAGTTCTTC,CASSQLARGEQFF
TRBV27,-,TRBD1,TRBJ1-6,TGTGCCACCCACATCACAGGGGGCTCTCAGAATTCACCCCTCCACTTT,CATHITGGSQNSPLHF
TRBV2,-,TRBD1,TRBJ2-7,TGTGCCACAGGACAGGAAGCCTACGAGCAGTACTTC,CATGQEAYEQYF
TRBV6-6,-,-,TRBJ1-1,TGTGCCAGCAGTTACGGTTCGGCAGGGAACACTGAAGCTTTCTTT,CASSYGSAGNTEAFF
TRBV7-2,-,TRBD1,TRBJ1-1,TGTGCCAGCAGCTCCTCTGTGGGGACAGGCGGGGGTGAAGCTTTCTTT,CASSSSVGTGGGEAFF
TRBV6-4,few,-,TRBJ2-7,TGTGCCAGCAGTCAAGAATGGACTGGGAAGCAGTACTTC,CASSQEWTGKQYF
TRBV19,-,TRBD1,TRBJ1-1,TGTGCCAGTTCACAGGGGGGGGGCACTGAAGCTTTCTTT,CASSQGGGTEAFF
TRBV4-3,-,-,TRBJ2-7,TGCGCCAGCAGCCTCAGGACTTACGACTACGAGCAGTACTTC,CASSLRTYDYEQYF
TRBV2,-,-,TRBJ2-1,TGTGCCAGCAGGGGCCCCCGAGATGAGCAGTTCTTC,CASRGPRDEQFF
TRBV7-2,once,-,TRBJ1-5,TGTGCCAGCGCGGGGTATAGCAATCAGCCCCAGCATTTT,CASAGYSNQPQHF
TRBV19,-,-,TRBJ1-3,TGTGCCAGTAGACCCGCGAAAGGAAACACCATATATTTT,CASRPAKGNTIYF
TRBV6-1,-,TRBD2,TRBJ2-1,TGTGCCAGCAGTGCCTCCACTAGCGGGGGGTACAATGAGCAGTTCTTC,CASSASTSGGYNEQFF
TRBV25-1,-,-,TRBJ1-5,TGTGCCAGCAGTGAATCGGGCATCGGGGAGCCCCAGCATTTT,CASSESGIGEPQHF
TRBV3-1/TRBV3-2,-,TRBD1,TRBJ1-1,TGTGCCAGCAGCCAGCCTCTCTACAGGGGAAACACTGAAGCTTTCTTT,CASSQPLYRGNTEAFF
TRBV16,few,TRBD1,TRBJ1-1,TGTGCCAGCAGCCAGGACAGGGCTGAAGCTTTCTTT,CASSQDRAEAFF
TRBV2,-,TRBD1,TRBJ1-3,TGTGCCAGCAGCCCCCTGACAGGGTCCAGGAACACCATATATTTT,CASSPLTGSRNTIYF
TRBV7-3,once,TRBD2,TRBJ2-1,TGTGCCAGCAGCGCCTCCGGGACTAGCTACCATGAGCAGTTCTTC,CASSASGTSYHEQFF
TRBV6-4,-,-,TRBJ1-2,TGTGCCAGCAGTCGGACTGTTTCAGGTGGCTACACCTTC,CASSRTVSGGYTF
TRBV7-2,-,-,TRBJ1-1,TGTGCCAGCAGCCGGCCGGGAGCCTTAAAAGCTTTCTTT,CASSRPGALKAFF
TRBV2,-,-,TRBJ2-3,TGTGCCAGCAGTCCACCCAGAAAGAGCACAGATACGCAGTATTTT,CASSPPRKSTDTQYF
TRBV7-2,-,-,TRBJ1-2,TGTGCCAGCAGCTCAGATCTCGCCCGTCGGGATGGCTACACCTTC,CASSSDLARRDGYTF
TRBV5-1,-,TRBD1,TRBJ1-1,TGCGCCAGCAGTCCAAACCGGGACAGGGGGACTGAAGCTTTCTTT,CASSPNRDRGTEAFF
TRBV28,-,-,TRBJ1-5,TGTGCCAGCAGTTTATTGAGGCGGTATAGCAATCAGCCCCAGCATTTT,CASSLLRRYSNQPQHF
TRBV11-2,-,-,TRBJ2-1,TGTGCCAGCAGCTTTAGCGGCGTAAGCACGCCTGAGCAGTTCTTC,CASSFSGVSTPEQFF
TRBV24-1,-,-,TRBJ2-3,TGTGCCACCAGTGATCGCCAGGGGTCTCGCACAGATACGCAGTATTTT,CATSDRQGSRTDTQYF
TRBV6-5,-,-,TRBJ1-6,TGTGCCAGCAGTCCTTCCAGGCGGGACTCACCCCTCCACTTT,CASSPSRRDSPLHF
TRBV11-2,many,-,TRBJ2-1,TGTGCCAGCAGCCCTGTGTGGGGAGCCGGGCAGTTCTTC,CASSPVWGAGQFF
TRBV24-1,-,TRBD1,TRBJ2-6,TGTGCCACCAGTGATGTGGAAGGACAGGGGGGCTCTGGGGCCAACGTCCTGACTTTC,CATSDVEGQGGSGANVLTF